These 16 T cell receptor beta chains originate from one sample sequenced in a study of blood T cell repertoires in COVID-19. TCRdb's table, derived via immunoSEQ multiplex PCR, lists solely in-frame clones and lacks some. The profile shows 450,000 or so clones, around 91% of them singletons. Material: peripheral blood. These receptor sequences come from a woman between 35 and 50 years old with COVID-19, enrolled during active disease.

This clone has a single count. This sequence joins TRBV5-1 and TRBJ2-5; 7 bases are shared with TRBD2. This CDR3 is built from 15 residues. Looked up from germline, CDR1 is SGHRS and CDR2 is YFSETQ. V lost 3 bases to trimming and J lost 2 bases; unmatched junction nucleotides: 7. The CDR3 region has the DNA TGCGCCAGCAGCTCCCCGATGGGGGGGCAAGAGACCCAGTACTTC. Its translation is CASSSPMGGQETQYF.

The chain carries TRBV27 and TRBJ1-4, with D possibly TRBD1 on 5 matching bases. The V end was cut by 5 bases, the J end by 0 bases, with 7 bases between. CDR1 is MNHEY and CDR2 is SMNVEV in the germline V gene (reference sequence). The CDR3 spans 14 residues. The CDR3 nucleotides are TGTGCCAGCAGTGAAGGGGCAACTAATGAAAAACTGTTTTTT. This sequence encodes CASSEGATNEKLFF. The whole variable domain, remainder taken from reference TRBV27 and TRBJ1-4, is EAQVTQNPRYLITVTGKKLTVTCSQNMNHEYMSWYRQDPGLGLRQIYYSMNVEVTDKGDVPEGYKVSRKEKRNFPLILESPSPNQTSLYFCASSEGATNEKLFFGSGTQLSVL.

The chain carries TRBV18 and TRBJ1-4; no definite D call. This CDR3 is 14 amino acids long. The ends were cut back, 6 bases at V and 7 bases at J, with 15 bases in the middle. CDR1 is KGHSH, CDR2 LQKENI, per germline. The DNA for the CDR3 is TGTGCCAGCTCCCGGCGCGGTATCTCTGAAAAACTGTTTTTT. Encoded protein: CASSRRGISEKLFF.

This chain connects TRBV7-2 to TRBJ2-3; possibly TRBD2 for D (6 bases). In germline, CDR1 is SGHTA, CDR2 FQGNSA. V was trimmed by 5 bases and J by 4 bases, leaving 19 bases between them. CDR3 length: 16 amino acids. The CDR3 protein is CASSPVNSGASDTQYF. The CDR3 DNA reads TGTGCCAGCAGCCCAGTGAATAGCGGAGCTTCAGATACGCAGTATTTT.

Written as DNA, the CDR3 is TGCGCCAGCAGCTTGGTTACCGGGACATTCAACACTGAAGCTTTCTTT. Amino acid sequence: CASSLVTGTFNTEAFF. This chain joins TRBV5-1 and TRBJ1-1, with D tentatively TRBD1 (6 bases). V was trimmed by 0 bases and J by 2 bases, leaving 14 bases between them. Germline values: CDR1 SGHRS, CDR2 YFSETQ. The CDR3 covers 16 residues.

The rearrangement joins TRBV28 to TRBJ2-7; 7 bases line up with TRBD2. The CDR3 spans 16 residues. J lost 2 bases, V lost 3 bases, and 10 bases had no gene match. Germline CDR1 reads MDHEN; CDR2 reads SYDVKM. The DNA for the CDR3 is TGTGCCAGCAGTTTGGGGTGGGAGGGTACAGCCTACGAGCAGTACTTC. It specifies CASSLGWEGTAYEQYF. Filled out from reference TRBV28 and TRBJ2-7, the complete variable domain reads DVKVTQSSRYLVKRTGEKVFLECVQDMDHENMFWYRQDPGLGLRLIYFSYDVKMKEKGDIPEGYSVSREKKERFSLILESASTNQTSMYLCASSLGWEGTAYEQYFGPGTRLTVT.

This clone was recorded once. V usage is TRBV24-1 and J usage is TRBJ2-3; 7 bases map to TRBD1. Trimming took 5 bases from V and 4 from J; bases not matched to a gene: 8. Germline V gene data show CDR1 as KGHDR and CDR2 as SFDVKD. This CDR3 contains 15 residues. The CDR3 is CATSGGDSPADTQYF. The CDR3 DNA is TGTGCCACCAGTGGTGGGGACAGCCCCGCAGATACGCAGTATTTT.

The CDR3 DNA is TGCGCCAGCAGCTTGGGACAGGGGCGGGACATTCAGTACTTC. Translation gives CASSLGQGRDIQYF. The chain links TRBV5-1 to TRBJ2-4; 8 nucleotides agree with TRBD1. Germline-derived CDR1 and CDR2 are SGHRS and YFSETQ. V trimming: 0 bases; J trimming: 8 bases; junction bases outside the gene matches: 4. CDR3 length: 14 amino acids.

The chain couples TRBV3-1 (or the pseudogene TRBV3-2) to TRBJ1-1; unclear D gene. The germline CDR1 and CDR2 sequences are LGHDT and YNNKEL (reference sequence). V was shortened by 4 bases and J by 2 bases, with 17 bases between the two germline ends. The CDR3 covers 16 residues. The CDR3 sequence: CASSPYRGRVNTEAFF. In DNA, the CDR3 is TGTGCCAGCAGCCCATACCGAGGGAGGGTTAACACTGAAGCTTTCTTT.

The chain couples TRBV28 to TRBJ2-7; possibly TRBD2 for D (7 bases). Germline-derived CDR1 and CDR2 are MDHEN and SYDVKM. This CDR3 has 18 residues. The V gene lost 6 bases and the J gene lost 5 bases, with 29 bases spanning the gap. CDR3 sequence: CASSTIRLRGRARHEQYF. The CDR3 coding sequence is TGTGCCAGCAGCACGATACGTCTTAGGGGGAGGGCCAGACACGAGCAGTACTTC.

This clone has just one count. This specimen includes other DNA sequences encoding the same CDR3. The chain recombines TRBV28 with TRBJ1-1; D gene ambiguous. The ends were cut back, 3 bases at V and 1 base at J, with 6 bases in the middle. Germline lookup yields CDR1 MDHEN and CDR2 SYDVKM. The CDR3 has 13 residues. CDR3 DNA sequence: TGTGCCAGCAGTTTGGCGGGGAACACTGAAGCTTTCTTT. Protein product: CASSLAGNTEAFF.

The J gene is TRBJ1-6, the V gene TRBV7-3; D gene uncertain. V lost 2 bases and J lost 18, with 23 bases in between. The length of the CDR3 is 15 residues. Germline V CDR1 and CDR2: SGHTA, FQGTGA. This chain's CDR3 is CASSLPRVGAFPPHF. The CDR3 nucleotides read TGTGCCAGCAGCTTACCCCGGGTAGGTGCTTTCCCACCCCACTTT.

This clone occurred a few times. One end of the junction varies from germline; a read error may be responsible. This sequence joins TRBV25-1 and TRBJ1-1; D ambiguous. This CDR3 is 12 amino acids long. Germline assignment: CDR1 MGHDK and CDR2 SYGVNS. Here the CDR3 reads CASMRSSGQEIF. CDR3 coding DNA: TGTGCCAGCATGAGGTCGTCCGGTCAAGAGATCTTT.

The V and J genes are TRBV28 and TRBJ2-3, with 7 bases identical to TRBD2. The germline gives CDR1 MDHEN, CDR2 SYDVKM. The V gene end was trimmed by 1 base and the J gene end by 5 bases; junction bases not matched to a gene: 6. There are 15 residues in the CDR3. CDR3 amino acids: CASSLFGGRGDTQYF. Written as DNA, the CDR3 is TGTGCCAGCAGTTTATTCGGGGGGAGGGGAGATACGCAGTATTTT.

The gene calls are TRBV28 and TRBJ2-1; 9 positions match TRBD2. This CDR3 has 16 residues. The V and J ends lost 5 bases and 3 bases, in that order; junction bases with no gene match: 8. CDR1 and CDR2 from the germline V gene are MDHEN and SYDVKM. The CDR3 loop is CASSPHSGSGYNEQFF. The CDR3 coding sequence is TGTGCCAGCAGTCCCCATAGCGGGAGCGGCTACAATGAGCAGTTCTTC.

The chain employs TRBV15 and TRBJ1-3; the D is unclear. The CDR3 contains 18 residues. Deletions cut 0 bases from V and 4 bases from J, with 19 bases between. Germline V CDR1 and CDR2: LNHNV, YYDKDF (reference sequence). The CDR3 is CATSRDPRHQLGGNTIYF. DNA for the CDR3: TGTGCCACCAGCAGAGATCCGCGACATCAACTAGGAGGAAACACCATATATTTT. The full variable domain, rest sourced from reference TRBV15 and TRBJ1-3, is DAMVIQNPRYQVTQFGKPVTLSCSQTLNHNVMYWYQQKSSQAPKLLFHYYDKDFNNEADTPDNFQSRRPNTSFCFLDIRSPGLGDTAMYLCATSRDPRHQLGGNTIYFGEGSWLTVV.